A single sample is the source of the 8 T cell receptor beta chains below, sequenced in a study of T cell responses to AZD1222 COVID-19 vaccine. Data came from immunoSEQ multiplex PCR; TCRdb stores just in-frame clones and leaves some out. Of about 130,000 clones in the sample, roughly 92% were seen once. The starting material was peripheral blood, obtained 28 days after the second AZD1222 dose. These receptors came from an adult who received the AZD1222 COVID-19 vaccine.

The gene calls are TRBV7-3 and TRBJ1-2; D not resolved. CDR3 length equals 13 residues. V lost 1 base and J 7 bases, leaving 10 bases between the germline ends. CDR1 is SGHTA and CDR2 is FQGTGA in the germline V gene. Here the CDR3 reads CASSLIREAGYTF. The CDR3 nucleotides are TGTGCCAGCAGCTTAATTAGGGAGGCTGGCTACACCTTC.

This chain uses TRBV7-2 with TRBJ2-3, with D perhaps TRBD2 (5 bases). Per the germline V gene, CDR1 is SGHTA and CDR2 is FQGNSA. This CDR3 comprises 15 residues. V lost 7 bases, J lost 0 bases, and 14 bases lay in between. This chain's CDR3 is CASTLIASSTDTQYF. The CDR3 DNA is TGTGCCAGCACCCTGATAGCGTCTAGCACAGATACGCAGTATTTT. Complete variable domain (other parts from reference TRBV7-2 and TRBJ2-3): GAGVSQSPSNKVTEKGKDVELRCDPISGHTALYWYRQSLGQGLEFLIYFQGNSAPDKSGLPSDRFSAERTGGSVSTLTIQRTQQEDSAVYLCASTLIASSTDTQYFGPGTRLTVL.

The V and J genes are TRBV18 and TRBJ2-5; 13 bases agree with TRBD2. The CDR3 contains 17 residues. CDR1 and CDR2 from the germline V gene are KGHSH and LQKENI. V trimming: 3 bases; J trimming: 0 bases; junction bases outside the gene matches: 4. The CDR3 bases are TGTGCCAGCTCACCCAAGACTAGCGGGGGGAACCAAGAGACCCAGTACTTC. Translated: CASSPKTSGGNQETQYF.

This CDR3 reads CASSFVGTGLNQPQHF. The CDR3 coding sequence is TGTGCCAGCAGTTTTGTAGGGACAGGTCTGAATCAGCCCCAGCATTTT. This chain joins TRBV28 and TRBJ1-5; 8 bases fit TRBD1. This CDR3 has 16 residues. Germline lookup yields CDR1 MDHEN and CDR2 SYDVKM. V was clipped by 3 bases and J by 4 bases; unmatched bases: 8. Full variable domain (outside the CDR3, taken from reference TRBV28 and TRBJ1-5): DVKVTQSSRYLVKRTGEKVFLECVQDMDHENMFWYRQDPGLGLRLIYFSYDVKMKEKGDIPEGYSVSREKKERFSLILESASTNQTSMYLCASSFVGTGLNQPQHFGDGTRLSIL.

This clone was counted a single time. This chain uses TRBV14 with TRBJ1-6, with 7 nucleotides matching TRBD1. Germline CDR1 SGHDN, CDR2 FVKESK. Unmatched junction bases numbered 11, after V lost 0 bases and J lost 6 bases. CDR3 length: 18 amino acids. CDR3 amino acids: CASSQDFGRGGSNSPLHF. The CDR3 DNA is TGTGCCAGCAGCCAAGACTTTGGCAGGGGGGGTTCTAATTCACCCCTCCACTTT.

This clone was seen just once. This chain uses TRBV7-8 with TRBJ2-7; TRBD2 matches 8 bases. CDR3 length: 16 amino acids. V shed 5 bases and J 3 bases; nucleotides not matched to a gene: 12. Germline lookup yields CDR1 SGHVS and CDR2 FQNEAQ. The CDR3, as DNA: TGTGCCAGCAGCCTTAGAGGGACTAGTGAACTCTACGAGCAGTACTTC. Translation: CASSLRGTSELYEQYF.

This rearrangement joins TRBV7-9 to TRBJ1-1, with 10 nucleotides matching TRBD1. J lost 7 bases, V lost 5 bases, and 10 bases had no gene match. CDR3 length: 15 amino acids. Germline V gene lookup returns CDR1 SEHNR and CDR2 FQNEAQ (reference sequence). The CDR3 DNA reads as TGTGCCAGCAGCCCCCGGGGACAGGGGTTCGATGAAGCTTTCTTT. The encoded protein is CASSPRGQGFDEAFF.

This clone was counted once. This sequence joins TRBV4-3 and TRBJ1-2; weak D call: TRBD1 (5 bases). V lost 1 base, J lost 7 bases, and 19 bases lay in between. Germline CDR1 reads LGHNA; CDR2 reads YSLEER. The CDR3 runs 16 residues. This CDR3 reads CASSQGAGGRQGGYTF. The CDR3 DNA reads as TGCGCCAGCAGCCAAGGGGCCGGGGGACGGCAGGGTGGCTACACCTTC.